This T cell receptor beta chain is from a study of pediatric ulcerative colitis. The method was immunoSEQ multiplex PCR; TCRdb's version includes in-frame clones alone and lacks a portion of them. Of tens of thousands of clones detected, 86% appear once; the ten largest clones hold approximately 3.7%. This CDR3 region has 13 residues. Trimming pared 0 bases from V and 0 bases from J, leaving 2 bases between. The germline gives CDR1 MNHEY, CDR2 SVGAGI. V and J are TRBV6-5 and TRBJ1-1; D uncertain. This TCR came from a boy between 10 and 17 years old with severe ulcerative colitis. Sequencing was carried out using blood. Written as DNA, the CDR3 is TGTGCCAGCAGTTACTCGGTGAACACTGAAGCTTTCTTT. Translated, it gives CASSYSVNTEAFF.